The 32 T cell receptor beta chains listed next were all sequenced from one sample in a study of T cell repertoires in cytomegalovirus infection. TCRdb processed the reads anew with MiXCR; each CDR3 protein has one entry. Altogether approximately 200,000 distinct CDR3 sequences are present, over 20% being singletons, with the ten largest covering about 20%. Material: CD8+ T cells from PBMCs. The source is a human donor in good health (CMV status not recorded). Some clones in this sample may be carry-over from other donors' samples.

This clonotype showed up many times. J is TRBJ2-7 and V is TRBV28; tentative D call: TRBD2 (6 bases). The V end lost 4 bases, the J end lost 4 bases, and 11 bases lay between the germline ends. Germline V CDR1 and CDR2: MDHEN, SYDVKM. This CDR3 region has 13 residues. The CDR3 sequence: CASSSEGWYEQYF. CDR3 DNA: TGTGCCAGCAGTTCGGAGGGCTGGTACGAGCAGTACTTC.

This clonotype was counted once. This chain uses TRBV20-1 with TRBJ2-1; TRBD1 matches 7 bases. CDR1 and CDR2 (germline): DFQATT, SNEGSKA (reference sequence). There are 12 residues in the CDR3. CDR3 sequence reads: CSTTGVYNEQFF. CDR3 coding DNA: TGCAGCACCACAGGGGTCTACAATGAGCAGTTCTTC.

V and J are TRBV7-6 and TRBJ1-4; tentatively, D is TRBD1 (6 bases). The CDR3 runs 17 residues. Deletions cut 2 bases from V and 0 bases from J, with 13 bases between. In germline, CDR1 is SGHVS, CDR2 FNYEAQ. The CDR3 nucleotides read TGTGCCAGCAGCTTATTCCCTCGGACAGCAACTAATGAAAAACTGTTTTTT. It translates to CASSLFPRTATNEKLFF.

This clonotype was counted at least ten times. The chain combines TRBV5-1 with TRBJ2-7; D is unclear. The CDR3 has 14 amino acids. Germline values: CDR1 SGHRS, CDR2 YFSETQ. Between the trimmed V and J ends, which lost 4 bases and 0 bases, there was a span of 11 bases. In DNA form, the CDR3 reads TGCGCCAGCAGCCTCACGGGTATCTCCTACGAGCAGTACTTC. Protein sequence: CASSLTGISYEQYF. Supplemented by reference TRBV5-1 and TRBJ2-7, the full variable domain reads KAGVTQTPRYLIKTRGQQVTLSCSPISGHRSVSWYQQTPGQGLQFLFEYFSETQRNKGNFPGRFSGRQFSNSRSEMNVSTLELGDSALYLCASSLTGISYEQYFGPGTRLTVT.

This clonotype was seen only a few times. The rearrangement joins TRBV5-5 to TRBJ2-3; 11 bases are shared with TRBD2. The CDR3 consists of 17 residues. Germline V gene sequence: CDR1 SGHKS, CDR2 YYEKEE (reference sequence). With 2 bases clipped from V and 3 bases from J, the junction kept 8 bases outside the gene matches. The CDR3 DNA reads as TGTGCCAGCAGCTTCCCTGCTAGCGGGGGGTGGACAGATACGCAGTATTTT. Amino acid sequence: CASSFPASGGWTDTQYF.

The CDR3 sequence: CSAHTGGDSTDTQYF. In nucleotides, the CDR3 is TGCAGTGCTCATACGGGGGGGGACAGCACAGATACGCAGTATTTT. V and J are TRBV20-1 and TRBJ2-3; the match to TRBD2 covers 8 bases. The CDR3 has 15 amino acids. Per the germline V gene, CDR1 is DFQATT and CDR2 is SNEGSKA (reference sequence). The V and J ends lost 5 bases and 0 bases, in that order; junction bases with no gene match: 7.

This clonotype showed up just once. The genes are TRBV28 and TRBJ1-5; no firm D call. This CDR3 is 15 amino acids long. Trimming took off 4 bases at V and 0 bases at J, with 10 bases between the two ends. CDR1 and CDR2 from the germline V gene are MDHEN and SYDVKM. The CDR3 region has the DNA TGTGCCAGCAGTTCTGACAACTATAGCAATCAGCCCCAGCATTTT. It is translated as CASSSDNYSNQPQHF.

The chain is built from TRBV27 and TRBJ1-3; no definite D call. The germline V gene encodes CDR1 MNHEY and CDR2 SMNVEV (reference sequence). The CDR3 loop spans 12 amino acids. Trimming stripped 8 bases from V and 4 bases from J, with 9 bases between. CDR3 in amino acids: CASGPSGNTIYF. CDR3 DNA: TGTGCCAGCGGTCCCTCCGGAAACACCATATATTTT.

The CDR3, as DNA: TGTGCCAGCAGCGTAGTAGATAGCGGGGGGTTAGGTACGCAGTATTTT. Translating gives CASSVVDSGGLGTQYF. The chain has TRBV9 and TRBJ2-3; 10 bases are shared with TRBD2. The J segment lost 8 bases and the V segment lost 0 bases, leaving 9 bases of the junction unmatched. The germline CDR1 and CDR2 sequences are SGDLS and YYNGEE. This CDR3 contains 16 residues.

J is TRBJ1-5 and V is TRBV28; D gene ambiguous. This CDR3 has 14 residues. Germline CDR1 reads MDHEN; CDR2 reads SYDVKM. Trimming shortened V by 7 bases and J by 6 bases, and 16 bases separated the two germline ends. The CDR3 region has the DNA TGTGCCAGCATCGCATCCCGGGCGGGTCAGCCCCAGCATTTT. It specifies CASIASRAGQPQHF. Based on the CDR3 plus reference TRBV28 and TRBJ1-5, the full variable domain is DVKVTQSSRYLVKRTGEKVFLECVQDMDHENMFWYRQDPGLGLRLIYFSYDVKMKEKGDIPEGYSVSREKKERFSLILESASTNQTSMYLCASIASRAGQPQHFGDGTRLSIL.

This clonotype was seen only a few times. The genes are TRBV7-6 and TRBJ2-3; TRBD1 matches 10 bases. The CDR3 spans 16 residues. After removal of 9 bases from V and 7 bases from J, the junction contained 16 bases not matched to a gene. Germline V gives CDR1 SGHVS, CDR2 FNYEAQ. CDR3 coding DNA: TGTGCCAGTAGCCTCGGGACAGGGGATTTGGAATATACGCAGTATTTT. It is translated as CASSLGTGDLEYTQYF.

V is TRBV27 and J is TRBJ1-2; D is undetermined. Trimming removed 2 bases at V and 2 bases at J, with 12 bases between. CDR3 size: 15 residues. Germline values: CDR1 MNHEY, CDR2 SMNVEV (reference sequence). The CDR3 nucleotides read TGTGCCAGCAGTTTAAGTTTGGTTACCAACTATGGCTACACCTTC. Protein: CASSLSLVTNYGYTF.

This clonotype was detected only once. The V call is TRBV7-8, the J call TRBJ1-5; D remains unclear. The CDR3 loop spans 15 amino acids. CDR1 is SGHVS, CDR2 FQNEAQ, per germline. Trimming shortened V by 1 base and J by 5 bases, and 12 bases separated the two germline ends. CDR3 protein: CASSLEYGRDQPQHF. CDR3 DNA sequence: TGTGCCAGCAGCTTAGAATACGGGAGGGATCAGCCCCAGCATTTT.

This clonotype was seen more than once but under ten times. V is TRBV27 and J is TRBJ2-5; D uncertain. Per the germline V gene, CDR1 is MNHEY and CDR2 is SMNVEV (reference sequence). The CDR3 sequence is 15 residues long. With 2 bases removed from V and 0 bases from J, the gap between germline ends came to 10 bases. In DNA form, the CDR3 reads TGTGCCAGCAGTTTAAGGGCCAGATACCAAGAGACCCAGTACTTC. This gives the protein CASSLRARYQETQYF.

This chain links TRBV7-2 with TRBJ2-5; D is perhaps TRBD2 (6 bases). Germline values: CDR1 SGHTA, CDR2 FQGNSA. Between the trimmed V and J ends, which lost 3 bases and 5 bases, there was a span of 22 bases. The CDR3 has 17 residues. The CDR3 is CASSFLWRGPTAETQYF. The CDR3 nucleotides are TGTGCCAGCAGCTTCCTTTGGAGGGGACCGACTGCGGAGACCCAGTACTTC.

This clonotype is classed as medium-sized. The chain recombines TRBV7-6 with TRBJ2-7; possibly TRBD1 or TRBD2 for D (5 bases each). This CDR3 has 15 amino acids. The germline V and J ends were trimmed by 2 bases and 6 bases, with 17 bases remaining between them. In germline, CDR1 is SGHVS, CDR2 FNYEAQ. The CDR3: CASSLYDGRELEQYF. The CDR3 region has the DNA TGTGCCAGCAGCTTATATGACGGCAGGGAGCTCGAGCAGTACTTC.

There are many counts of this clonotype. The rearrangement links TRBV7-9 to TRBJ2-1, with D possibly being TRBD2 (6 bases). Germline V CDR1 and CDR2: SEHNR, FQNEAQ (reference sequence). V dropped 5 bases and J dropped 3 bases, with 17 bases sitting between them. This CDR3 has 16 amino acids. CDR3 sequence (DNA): TGTGCCAGCAGCCACTTGGAGGGGTTTCACTACAATGAGCAGTTCTTC. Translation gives CASSHLEGFHYNEQFF.

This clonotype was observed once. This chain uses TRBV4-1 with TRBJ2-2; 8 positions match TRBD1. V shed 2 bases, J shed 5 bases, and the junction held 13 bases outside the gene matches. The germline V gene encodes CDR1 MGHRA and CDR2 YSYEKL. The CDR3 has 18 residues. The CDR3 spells CASSQRQPGQANTGELFF. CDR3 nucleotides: TGCGCCAGCAGCCAAAGGCAACCGGGACAGGCCAATACCGGGGAGCTGTTTTTT.

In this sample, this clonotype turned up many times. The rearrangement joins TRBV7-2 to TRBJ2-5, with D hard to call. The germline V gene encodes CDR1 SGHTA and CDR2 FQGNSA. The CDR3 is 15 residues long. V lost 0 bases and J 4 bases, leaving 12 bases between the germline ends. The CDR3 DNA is TGTGCCAGCAGCTTAGCGCTGTCGACGGGAGAGACCCAGTACTTC. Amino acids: CASSLALSTGETQYF.

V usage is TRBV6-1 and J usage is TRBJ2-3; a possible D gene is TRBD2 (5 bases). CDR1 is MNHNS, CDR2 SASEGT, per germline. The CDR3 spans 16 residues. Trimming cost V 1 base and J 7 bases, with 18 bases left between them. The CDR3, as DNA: TGTGCCAGCAGTGAAGTAGGTATGAGGAGCGGATATACGCAGTATTTT. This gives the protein CASSEVGMRSGYTQYF.

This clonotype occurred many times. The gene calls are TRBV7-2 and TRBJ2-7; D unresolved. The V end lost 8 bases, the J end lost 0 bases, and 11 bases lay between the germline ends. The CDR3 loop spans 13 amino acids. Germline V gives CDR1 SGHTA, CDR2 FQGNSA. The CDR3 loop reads CASGDANSYEQYF. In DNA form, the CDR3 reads TGTGCCAGCGGAGACGCTAACTCCTACGAGCAGTACTTC.

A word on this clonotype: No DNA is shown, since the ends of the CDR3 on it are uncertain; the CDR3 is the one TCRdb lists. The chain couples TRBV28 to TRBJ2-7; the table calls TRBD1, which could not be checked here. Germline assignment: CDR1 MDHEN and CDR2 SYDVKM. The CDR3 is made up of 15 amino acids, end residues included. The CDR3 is CASAGTGPTYEQYFV.

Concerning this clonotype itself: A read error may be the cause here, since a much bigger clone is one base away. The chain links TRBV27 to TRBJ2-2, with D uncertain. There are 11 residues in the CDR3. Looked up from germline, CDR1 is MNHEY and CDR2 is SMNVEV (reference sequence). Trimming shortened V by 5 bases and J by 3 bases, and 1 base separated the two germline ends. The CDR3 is CASSHTGELFF. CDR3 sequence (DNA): TGTGCCAGCAGTCACACCGGGGAGCTGTTTTTT.

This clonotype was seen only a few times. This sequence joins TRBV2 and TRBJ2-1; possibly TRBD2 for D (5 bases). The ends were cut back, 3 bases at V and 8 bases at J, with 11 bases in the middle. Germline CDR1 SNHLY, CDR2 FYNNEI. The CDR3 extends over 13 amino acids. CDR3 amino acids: CASSDAGLDEQFF. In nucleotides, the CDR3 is TGTGCCAGCAGTGACGCTGGACTTGATGAGCAGTTCTTC.

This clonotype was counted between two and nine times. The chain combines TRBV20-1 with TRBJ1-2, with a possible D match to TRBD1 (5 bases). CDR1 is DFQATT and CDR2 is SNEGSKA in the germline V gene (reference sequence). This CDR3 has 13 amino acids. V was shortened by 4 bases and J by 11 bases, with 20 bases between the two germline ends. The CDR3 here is CSANNPGTLGYTF. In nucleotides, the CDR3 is TGCAGTGCTAACAATCCCGGGACCCTCGGGTACACCTTC.

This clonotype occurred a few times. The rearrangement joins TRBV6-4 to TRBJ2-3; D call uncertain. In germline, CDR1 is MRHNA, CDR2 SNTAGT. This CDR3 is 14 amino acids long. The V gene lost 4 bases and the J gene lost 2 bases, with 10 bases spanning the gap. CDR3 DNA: TGTGCCAGCAGTGCGGCCCCATTCACAGATACGCAGTATTTT. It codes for CASSAAPFTDTQYF.

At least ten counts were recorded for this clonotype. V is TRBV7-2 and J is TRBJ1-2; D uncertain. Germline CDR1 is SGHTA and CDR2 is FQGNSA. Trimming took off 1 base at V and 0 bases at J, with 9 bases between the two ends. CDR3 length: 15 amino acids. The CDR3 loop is CASSLGALANYGYTF. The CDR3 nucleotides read TGTGCCAGCAGCTTAGGGGCTCTCGCTAACTATGGCTACACCTTC.

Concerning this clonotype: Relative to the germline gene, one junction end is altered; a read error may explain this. The CDR3 protein is CASSTSRGTYNEQFF. CDR3 coding DNA: TGTGCCAGCAGTACCTCTAGAGGCACCTACAATGAGCAGTTCTTT. J is TRBJ2-1 and V is TRBV6-1; D gene unclear. The CDR3 is 15 amino acids. The V gene's germline CDR1 is MNHNS and CDR2 SASEGT.

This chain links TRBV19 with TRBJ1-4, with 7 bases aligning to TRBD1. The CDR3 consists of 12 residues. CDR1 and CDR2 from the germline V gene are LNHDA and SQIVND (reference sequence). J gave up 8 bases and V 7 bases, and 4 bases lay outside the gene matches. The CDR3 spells CASKGAWEKLFF. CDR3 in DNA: TGTGCCAGTAAGGGGGCCTGGGAAAAACTGTTTTTT.

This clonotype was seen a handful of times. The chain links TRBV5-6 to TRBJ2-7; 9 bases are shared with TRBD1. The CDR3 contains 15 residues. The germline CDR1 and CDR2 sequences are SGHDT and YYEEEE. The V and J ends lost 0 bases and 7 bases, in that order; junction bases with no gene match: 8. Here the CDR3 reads CASSLEVTGGGEQYF. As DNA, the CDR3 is TGTGCCAGCAGCTTGGAAGTGACAGGGGGAGGTGAGCAGTACTTC.

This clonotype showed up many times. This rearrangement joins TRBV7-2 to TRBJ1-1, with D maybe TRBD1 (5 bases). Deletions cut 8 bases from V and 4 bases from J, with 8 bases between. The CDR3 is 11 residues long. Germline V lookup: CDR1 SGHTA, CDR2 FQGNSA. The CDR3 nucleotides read TGTGCCAGCGAGGGGACCACTGAAGCTTTCTTT. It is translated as CASEGTTEAFF.

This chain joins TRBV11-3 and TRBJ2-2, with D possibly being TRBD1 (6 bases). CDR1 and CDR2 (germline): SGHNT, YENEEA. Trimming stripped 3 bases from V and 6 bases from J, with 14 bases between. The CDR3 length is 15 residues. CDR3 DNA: TGTGCCAGCAGCTTTCGTCAGGGGCAGGCCGGGGAGCTGTTTTTT. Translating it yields CASSFRQGQAGELFF.